This record covers a single T cell receptor (beta chain). What it binds is unknown. Data came from immunoSEQ multiplex PCR; TCRdb stores just in-frame clones and leaves some out. Of 250,000 to 300,000 clones detected, 65% to 90% appear once; the ten largest clones hold over 0.95%. This sample was taken from a study of cytomegalovirus exposure and HLA in healthy donors. General study points: With high specificity and sensitivity, the classifier reportedly diagnosed cytomegalovirus status. Specificity for CMV antigens was confirmed in vitro for a few of the CMV-associated chains. It was found in a later analysis that first-cohort TCR clusters tended to co-occur in the approximately 120 validation repertoires.

Germline V gene data show CDR1 as SGDLS and CDR2 as YYNGEE. Trimming took 3 bases from V and 4 from J; bases not matched to a gene: 7. This CDR3 has 15 residues. This receptor was obtained from a woman aged 18-35 years in good health and CMV-seronegative. The sample consisted of PBMCs. The chain joins TRBV9 to TRBJ1-1, with 9 bases aligning to TRBD1. The CDR3, as DNA: TGTGCCAGCAGCGCCTACAGGGGGCATCTCACTGAAGCTTTCTTT. Amino acid sequence: CASSAYRGHLTEAFF.